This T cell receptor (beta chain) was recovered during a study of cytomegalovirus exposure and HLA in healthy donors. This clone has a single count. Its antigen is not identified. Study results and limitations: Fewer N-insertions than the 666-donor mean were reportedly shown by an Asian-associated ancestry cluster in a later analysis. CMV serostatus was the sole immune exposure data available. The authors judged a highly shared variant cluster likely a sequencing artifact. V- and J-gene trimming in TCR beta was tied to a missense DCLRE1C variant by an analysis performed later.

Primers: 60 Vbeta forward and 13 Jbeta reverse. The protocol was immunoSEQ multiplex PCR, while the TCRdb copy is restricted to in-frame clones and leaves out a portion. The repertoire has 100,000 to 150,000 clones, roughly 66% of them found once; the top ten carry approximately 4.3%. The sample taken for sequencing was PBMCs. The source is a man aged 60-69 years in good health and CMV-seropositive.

The chain's CDR3 is CASSLEDSYNEQFF. In nucleotides, the CDR3 is TGTGCCAGCAGCTTAGAGGACTCCTACAATGAGCAGTTCTTC. The V gene is TRBV7-3, the J gene TRBJ2-1; no reliable D call. V lost 2 bases and J lost 0, with 5 bases in between. This CDR3 region has 14 residues. Germline values: CDR1 SGHTA, CDR2 FQGTGA.